This T cell receptor beta chain is drawn from a study of cytomegalovirus exposure and HLA in healthy donors. Vbeta (60) and Jbeta (13) primers were used in the PCR. In the original workflow: Around 11 million shared chains were among the roughly 78 million unique TCR beta chains that a later analysis counted. Assay: immunoSEQ multiplex PCR; the TCRdb copy retains only in-frame clones and omits some. V and J calls and clone size are copied from that table; D and trimming were computed from the DNA. The table shows 170,000 or so clones, with more than 80% occurring only once. Study-level results: Despite most TCR sequences being rare, some public TCRs occurred in many donors. In vitro testing confirmed a few CMV-associated chains as specific for CMV antigens.

On this clone: As yet, its antigen is unknown.

Looked up from germline, CDR1 is SGHVS and CDR2 is FQNEAQ. V lost 5 bases and J lost 4; bases outside the gene matches: 18. CDR3 size: 18 residues. The receptor's source is a boy aged 10-17 years in good health and CMV-seronegative. The sequencing sample was made of PBMCs. The chain is built from TRBV7-8 and TRBJ2-5; TRBD2 agrees at 8 bases. In nucleotides, the CDR3 is TGTGCCAGCAGCCTCGCCCGAGCGGGAGCAGCCGAGAGAGAGACCCAGTACTTC. Its translation: CASSLARAGAAERETQYF.